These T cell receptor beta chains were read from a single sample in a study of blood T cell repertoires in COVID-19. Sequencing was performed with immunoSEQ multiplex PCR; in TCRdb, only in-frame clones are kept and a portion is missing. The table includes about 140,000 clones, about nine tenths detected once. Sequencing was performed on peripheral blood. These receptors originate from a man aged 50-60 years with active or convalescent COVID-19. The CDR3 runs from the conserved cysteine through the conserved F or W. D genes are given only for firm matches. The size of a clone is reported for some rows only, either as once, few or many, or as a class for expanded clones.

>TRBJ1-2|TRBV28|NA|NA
CASSLAGLNYGYTF
TGTGCCAGCAGTTTGGCGGGACTCAACTATGGCTACACCTTC
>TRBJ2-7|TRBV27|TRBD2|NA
CASSLELAGGYEQYF
TGTGCCAGCAGTTTAGAACTAGCGGGAGGCTACGAGCAGTACTTC
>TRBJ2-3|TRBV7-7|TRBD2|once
CASSQGLAGTDTQYF
TGTGCTAGCAGCCAGGGACTAGCGGGCACAGATACGCAGTATTTT
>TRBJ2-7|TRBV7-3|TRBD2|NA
CASSSWGLAGGGEQYF
TGTGCCAGCAGCTCATGGGGACTAGCGGGAGGTGGCGAGCAGTACTTC
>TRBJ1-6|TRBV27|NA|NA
CASRIPAGNSPLHF
TGTGCCAGCCGCATCCCGGCGGGGAATTCACCCCTCCACTTT
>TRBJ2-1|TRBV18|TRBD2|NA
CASSPGEGSYNEQFF
TGTGCCAGCTCACCTGGGGAGGGTAGCTACAATGAGCAGTTCTTC
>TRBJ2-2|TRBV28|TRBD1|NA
CASSSYTGQWNTGELFF
TGTGCCAGCAGTTCCTACACGGGACAGTGGAACACCGGGGAGCTGTTTTTT
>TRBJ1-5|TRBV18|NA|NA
CASSGRRGSNQPQHF
TGTGCCAGCTCAGGTCGCAGGGGCAGCAATCAGCCCCAGCATTTT
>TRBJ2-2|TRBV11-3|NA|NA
CASSLVGGGELFF
TGTGCCAGCAGCTTAGTCGGCGGCGGGGAGCTGTTTTTT
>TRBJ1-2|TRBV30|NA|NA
CACPQGPYGYTF
TGTGCCTGCCCACAGGGCCCCTATGGCTACACCTTC
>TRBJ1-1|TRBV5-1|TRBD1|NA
CASSTGQGAENTEAFF
TGCGCCAGCAGCACCGGACAGGGGGCGGAGAACACTGAAGCTTTCTTT
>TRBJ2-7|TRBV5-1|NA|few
CASPSYYEQYF
TGCGCCAGCCCGTCTTACTACGAGCAGTACTTC
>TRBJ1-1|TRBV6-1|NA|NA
CASSETGNTEAFF
TGTGCCAGCAGTGAGACGGGGAACACTGAAGCTTTCTTT
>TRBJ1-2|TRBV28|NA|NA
CASSFSRNYGYTF
TGTGCCAGCAGTTTCAGTCGTAACTATGGCTACACCTTC
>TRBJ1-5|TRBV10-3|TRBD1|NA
CATVDRVDQPQHF
TGTGCCACCGTGGACAGGGTCGACCAGCCCCAGCATTTT
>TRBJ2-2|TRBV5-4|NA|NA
CASSLVALAGNTGELFF
TGTGCCAGCAGCTTGGTGGCGCTAGCTGGGAACACCGGGGAGCTGTTTTTT
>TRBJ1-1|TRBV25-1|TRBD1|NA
CATKATGASNTEAFF
TGTGCCACCAAAGCGACAGGGGCCTCCAACACTGAAGCTTTCTTT
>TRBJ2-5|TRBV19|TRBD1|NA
CASNPGQHQDTQYF
TGTGCCAGTAACCCGGGACAGCACCAAGACACCCAGTACTTC